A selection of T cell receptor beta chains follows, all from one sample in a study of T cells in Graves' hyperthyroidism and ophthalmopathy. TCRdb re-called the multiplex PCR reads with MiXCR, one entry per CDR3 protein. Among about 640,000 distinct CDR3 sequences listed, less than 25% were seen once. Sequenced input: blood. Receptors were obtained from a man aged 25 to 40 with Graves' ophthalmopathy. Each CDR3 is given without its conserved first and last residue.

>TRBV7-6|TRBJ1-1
ASSLGTASQGAF
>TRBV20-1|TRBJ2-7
SARWGSRSYEQY
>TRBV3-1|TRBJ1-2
ASSQRHTQGGYT
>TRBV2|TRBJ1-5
ASRTTENQPQH
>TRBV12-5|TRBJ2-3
ASGLVLAGVPDTQY
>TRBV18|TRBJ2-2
ASSQNTPSNTEELF
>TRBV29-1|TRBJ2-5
SVGQGGETQY
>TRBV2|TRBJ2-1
ASSGGRAGNEQF
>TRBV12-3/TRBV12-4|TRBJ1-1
ASSSTQGLRDGTEAF
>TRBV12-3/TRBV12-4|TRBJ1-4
ASRTRRALNEKLF
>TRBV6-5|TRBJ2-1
ASSYTEDYNEQF
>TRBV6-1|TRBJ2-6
ASSLTLLGAGANVLT
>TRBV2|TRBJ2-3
ASSASLAASTDTQY
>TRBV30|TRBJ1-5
AWSNTGHQPQH
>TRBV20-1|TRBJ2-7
SASDLAGVTYEQY
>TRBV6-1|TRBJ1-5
ASSPWTAASNQPQH
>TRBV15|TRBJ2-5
ATKDRDRAQETQY
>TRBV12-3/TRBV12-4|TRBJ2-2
ASSFATSGMNTGELF
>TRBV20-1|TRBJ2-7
SARDSDRGGYEQY
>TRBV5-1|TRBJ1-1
ASRTENTEAF
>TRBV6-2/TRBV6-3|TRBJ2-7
ASSYSGGAVREQY
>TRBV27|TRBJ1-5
ASSLSPPQGYQPQH
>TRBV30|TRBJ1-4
AWSTGGHNEKLF
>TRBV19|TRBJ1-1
ASNRGGTSTEAF
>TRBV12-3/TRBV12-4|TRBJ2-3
ASSPRERGPTDTQY
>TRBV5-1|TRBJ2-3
ASSAGTGVDTQY
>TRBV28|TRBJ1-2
ASRAGTGTTYGYT
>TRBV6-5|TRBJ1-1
ASSYRRGSEAF
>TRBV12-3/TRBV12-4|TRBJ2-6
ASLQGSGANVLT
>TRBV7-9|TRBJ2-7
ASSSSAEQY
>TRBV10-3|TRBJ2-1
AIRSTGIAGDEQF
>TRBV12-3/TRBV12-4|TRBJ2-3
ASSLGARVGTDTQY
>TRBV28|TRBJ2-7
ASGDRSYEQY
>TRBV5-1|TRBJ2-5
ASSLVVGGSFQETQY
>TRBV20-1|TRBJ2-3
SATDRGRGGDTQY
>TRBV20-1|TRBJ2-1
SALDTGPKSSYNEQF
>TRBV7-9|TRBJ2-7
ASSLTQGPDPYEQY
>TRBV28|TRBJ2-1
ASSEKPLSGGSNEQF
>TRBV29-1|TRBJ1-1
SVGLRQRIKDEAF
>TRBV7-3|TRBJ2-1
ASSLSLPYNEQF
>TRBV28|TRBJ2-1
ASNPHGATGDDNEQF
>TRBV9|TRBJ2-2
ASSVATGELF
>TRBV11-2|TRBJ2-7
ASSPREAGAYEQY
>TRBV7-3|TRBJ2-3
ASSSQTGSTDTQY
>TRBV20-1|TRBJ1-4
SARRQGDKLF
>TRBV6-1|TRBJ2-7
ASSEDDAYEQY
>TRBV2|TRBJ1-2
ASSPPTMRYGYT
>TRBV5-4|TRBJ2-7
ASSSDSPRHEQY
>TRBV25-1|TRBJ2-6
ASSEYFGRDGGGANVLT
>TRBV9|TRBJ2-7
ASSRMGEGYEQY
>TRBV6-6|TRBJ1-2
ASSYSGGARGYT
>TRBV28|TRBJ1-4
ASRPGQYQASTNEKLF
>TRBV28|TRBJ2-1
ASPPPQWVADNEQF
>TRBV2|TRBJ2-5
ASRASEVETQY
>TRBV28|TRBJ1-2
ASLLTNYGYT
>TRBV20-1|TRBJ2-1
SAPGDNEQF
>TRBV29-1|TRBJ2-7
SVEGTGQPYEQY
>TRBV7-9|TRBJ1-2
ASSFPQGGGGYT